This is a list of T cell receptor beta chains from one sample in a study of control samples from healthy donors and cancer patients. Measured with immunoSEQ multiplex PCR; TCRdb has only the in-frame clones, and not every one. The data contain 250,000 to 300,000 clones, approximately 80% of them seen just once; the ten biggest clones take up approximately 12%. The material sequenced was PBMCs. These receptors were obtained from a woman in her fifties or sixties with lung cancer. Each CDR3 is given with its conserved first and last residue. A D gene is named only where the DNA matches it firmly. Clone size is stated in some rows and not others, as once, few, many or a class when expanded.

J: TRBJ2-7
D: NA
V: TRBV3-1/TRBV3-2
size: NA
DNA: TGTGCCAGCAGCCACCAGCTTTACGAGCAGTACTTC
CDR3: CASSHQLYEQYF

J: TRBJ1-5
D: NA
V: TRBV4-1
size: NA
DNA: TGCGCCAGCAGCCAAGACCCGTCGGGCAATCAGCCCCAGCATTTT
CDR3: CASSQDPSGNQPQHF

J: TRBJ2-2
D: NA
V: TRBV5-1
size: NA
DNA: TGCGCCAGCAGCTTGGGACAGAGAAACACCGGGGAGCTGTTTTTT
CDR3: CASSLGQRNTGELFF

J: TRBJ2-7
D: TRBD1
V: TRBV11-2
size: NA
DNA: TGTGCCAGCAGCTTAGATGGTGCCAGGGGGCGCGAGCAGTACTTC
CDR3: CASSLDGARGREQYF

J: TRBJ2-3
D: NA
V: TRBV12-1
size: NA
DNA: TGTGCCAGCAGCTCGGGGACTAGCGGGGGGGAGAGAGCTAGCACAGATACGCAGTATTTT
CDR3: CASSSGTSGGERASTDTQYF

J: TRBJ2-1
D: NA
V: TRBV5-4
size: NA
DNA: TGTGCCAGCAGCCCAGGGTACTACAATGAGCAGTTCTTC
CDR3: CASSPGYYNEQFF

J: TRBJ2-1
D: TRBD2
V: TRBV4-2
size: NA
DNA: TGTGCCAGCAGCCAGGGCCCGGGACTAGCGGTCCGGCCGGGGAATGAGCAGTTCTTC
CDR3: CASSQGPGLAVRPGNEQFF

J: TRBJ1-6
D: NA
V: TRBV5-6
size: NA
DNA: TGTGCCAGCAGCCCCCAGGGAGCGGGGGGTTCACCCCTCCACTTT
CDR3: CASSPQGAGGSPLHF

J: TRBJ1-4
D: TRBD1
V: TRBV5-1
size: few
DNA: TGCGCCAGCAGCTTGGGGACAGGGGGTGAAAAACTGTTTTTT
CDR3: CASSLGTGGEKLFF

J: TRBJ1-2
D: TRBD1
V: TRBV12-3/TRBV12-4
size: NA
DNA: TGTGCCAGCAGTTTAGGGACAGGGAATGGCTACACCTTC
CDR3: CASSLGTGNGYTF

J: TRBJ2-5
D: NA
V: TRBV7-3
size: once
DNA: TGTGCCAGCAGCCCACAAGGGGGGCAAGAGACCCAGTACTTC
CDR3: CASSPQGGQETQYF

J: TRBJ2-7
D: NA
V: TRBV19
size: NA
DNA: TGTGCCAGTAGCCGCTCCGAGGGGGGGGCGAACTCCTACGAGCAGTACTTC
CDR3: CASSRSEGGANSYEQYF

J: TRBJ1-1
D: NA
V: TRBV5-4
size: NA
DNA: TGTGCCAGCAGCTTTTGGACAGTCAACACTGAAGCTTTCTTT
CDR3: CASSFWTVNTEAFF

J: TRBJ2-7
D: TRBD2
V: TRBV5-6
size: NA
DNA: TGTGCCAGCAGCTCCCTCAGAGCGGGGGGAGACGAGCAGTACTTC
CDR3: CASSSLRAGGDEQYF

J: TRBJ1-6
D: TRBD1
V: TRBV5-1
size: NA
DNA: TGCGCCAGCAGCTCCGACAGGGGTCCTTATTCACCCCTCCACTTT
CDR3: CASSSDRGPYSPLHF

J: TRBJ2-7
D: NA
V: TRBV3-1/TRBV3-2
size: NA
DNA: TGTGCCAGCAGCCAAGATCGCTTAGCGTATTTCGAGCAGTACTTC
CDR3: CASSQDRLAYFEQYF

J: TRBJ1-6
D: TRBD1
V: TRBV5-1
size: NA
DNA: TGCGCCAGCAGCTTACAGGGGGGGGATAATTCACCCCTCCACTTT
CDR3: CASSLQGGDNSPLHF

J: TRBJ2-7
D: TRBD2
V: TRBV6-1
size: NA
DNA: TGTGCCAGCAGTGAAGCGGGACTAGCGTACGAGCAGTACTTC
CDR3: CASSEAGLAYEQYF

J: TRBJ2-7
D: NA
V: TRBV9
size: once
DNA: TGTGCCAGCAGCGTAGCCCCACGTGCCCCCCACGAGCAGTACTTC
CDR3: CASSVAPRAPHEQYF

J: TRBJ1-1
D: NA
V: TRBV7-2
size: NA
DNA: TGTGCCAGCAGCTTAGGCGGTCAGGTCACTGAAGCTTTCTTT
CDR3: CASSLGGQVTEAFF

J: TRBJ2-7
D: NA
V: TRBV4-1
size: NA
DNA: TGCGCCAGCAGCAGGGGCACCTCCTACGAGCAGTACTTC
CDR3: CASSRGTSYEQYF

J: TRBJ1-3
D: NA
V: TRBV6-4
size: NA
DNA: TGTGCCAGCAGTGACTCGATAACAGCCCCTGGAAACACCATATATTTT
CDR3: CASSDSITAPGNTIYF

J: TRBJ2-1
D: NA
V: TRBV19
size: NA
DNA: TGTGCCAGTCTCTTGGGCGGCGGTTCCTACAATGAGCAGTTCTTC
CDR3: CASLLGGGSYNEQFF

J: TRBJ2-2
D: NA
V: TRBV30
size: few
DNA: TGTGCCTGGACAGGGTTCGTCACCGGGGAGCTGTTTTTT
CDR3: CAWTGFVTGELFF

J: TRBJ2-7
D: NA
V: TRBV5-1
size: NA
DNA: TGCGCCAGCAGCTTGTCTCCGGGGAAGGGCTACGAGCAGTACTTC
CDR3: CASSLSPGKGYEQYF

J: TRBJ2-3
D: TRBD2
V: TRBV5-1
size: NA
DNA: TGCGCCAGTAGGTTAGACCCTAGCGGGGGGGCCGCAGATACGCAGTATTTT
CDR3: CASRLDPSGGAADTQYF

J: TRBJ1-1
D: TRBD1
V: TRBV5-6
size: NA
DNA: TGTGCCAGCAGCCTCAGGGGGCGCGTCACTGAAGCTTTCTTT
CDR3: CASSLRGRVTEAFF

J: TRBJ2-3
D: NA
V: TRBV18
size: NA
DNA: TGTGCCAGCTCACTGAACCAGGATCCTAGCACAGATACGCAGTATTTT
CDR3: CASSLNQDPSTDTQYF

J: TRBJ1-1
D: NA
V: TRBV2
size: NA
DNA: TGTGCCAGCAGTGAACGCAGACAGAGCACTGAAGCTTTCTTT
CDR3: CASSERRQSTEAFF

J: TRBJ2-1
D: NA
V: TRBV6-1
size: NA
DNA: TGTGCCAGCAGTGGGTTACAGGGTTTAAACTTCCACAATGAGCAGTTCTTC
CDR3: CASSGLQGLNFHNEQFF

J: TRBJ1-1
D: NA
V: TRBV25-1
size: NA
DNA: TGTGCCAGCAGTGACACCACGGTCGGGGACACTGAAGCTTTCTTT
CDR3: CASSDTTVGDTEAFF

J: TRBJ2-2
D: NA
V: TRBV7-9
size: NA
DNA: TGTGCCAGCAGACAGGAAGGCTACACCGGGGAGCTGTTTTTT
CDR3: CASRQEGYTGELFF

J: TRBJ2-1
D: NA
V: TRBV7-2
size: NA
DNA: TGTGCCAGCAGCTTAGCGGGGGGTAATGAGCAGTTCTTC
CDR3: CASSLAGGNEQFF

J: TRBJ1-1
D: TRBD1
V: TRBV7-9
size: NA
DNA: TGTGCCAGCAGCTTTCCGGGACAGGGCCACATTGAAGCTTTCTTT
CDR3: CASSFPGQGHIEAFF

J: TRBJ2-4
D: NA
V: TRBV4-1
size: once
DNA: TGCGCCAGCAGCCAAGTTGGATCTCAAAACATTCAGTACTTC
CDR3: CASSQVGSQNIQYF

J: TRBJ1-4
D: TRBD1
V: TRBV4-1
size: NA
DNA: TGCGCCAGCAGCCAAGGGGTGGGAGCGGGACAGTTCTTCAATAATGAAAAACTGTTTTTT
CDR3: CASSQGVGAGQFFNNEKLFF

J: TRBJ2-1
D: NA
V: TRBV9
size: NA
DNA: TGTGCCAGCAGCGTATTAGGTAGCGGACAATACAATGAGCAGTTCTTC
CDR3: CASSVLGSGQYNEQFF

J: TRBJ1-2
D: NA
V: TRBV3-1/TRBV3-2
size: NA
DNA: TGTGCCAGCAGCCACGAACAGCGATACCCTTTTAGCTACACCTTC
CDR3: CASSHEQRYPFSYTF

J: TRBJ2-5
D: NA
V: TRBV3-1/TRBV3-2
size: NA
DNA: TGTGCCAGCAGATTCCAGGGGGGTAAGACCCAGTACTTC
CDR3: CASRFQGGKTQYF

J: TRBJ2-7
D: TRBD1
V: TRBV2
size: NA
DNA: TGTGCCGGAGGACAGGTAGATGAGCAGTACTTC
CDR3: CAGGQVDEQYF

J: TRBJ1-1
D: NA
V: TRBV5-1
size: NA
DNA: TGCGCCAGCAGCTTTGGACTGAACACTGAAGCTTTCTTT
CDR3: CASSFGLNTEAFF

J: TRBJ1-5
D: TRBD1
V: TRBV10-3
size: few
DNA: TGTGCCACCAACTCGGGACAGACCGCGGTGCCCCAGCATTTT
CDR3: CATNSGQTAVPQHF

J: TRBJ1-4
D: NA
V: TRBV5-1
size: NA
DNA: TGCGCCAGCAGCTTGTTGCTGCAGGATGAAAAACTGTTTTTT
CDR3: CASSLLLQDEKLFF

J: TRBJ1-4
D: NA
V: TRBV5-4
size: NA
DNA: TGTGCCAGCAGCACTAGGGCGGGGCCGAAGAATGAAAAACTGTTTTTT
CDR3: CASSTRAGPKNEKLFF

J: TRBJ2-3
D: NA
V: TRBV19
size: NA
DNA: TGTGCCAGTAGTGTTCTTAGCACAGATACGCAGTATTTT
CDR3: CASSVLSTDTQYF

J: TRBJ1-2
D: TRBD1
V: TRBV11-2
size: NA
DNA: TGTGCCAGCAGCCCCCGACAGGGGGGCCACTATGGCTACACCTTC
CDR3: CASSPRQGGHYGYTF

J: TRBJ2-7
D: TRBD1
V: TRBV13
size: few
DNA: TGTGCCAGCAGCTTTAGCCGGGACAGGGTATACGAGCAGTACTTC
CDR3: CASSFSRDRVYEQYF

J: TRBJ2-5
D: NA
V: TRBV11-1
size: NA
DNA: TGTGCCAGCAGCTTAGTACAAGAGACCCAGTACTTC
CDR3: CASSLVQETQYF

J: TRBJ1-1
D: TRBD1
V: TRBV2
size: NA
DNA: TGTGCCAGCAGTGGGGACAGGGTGAACACTGAAGCTTTCTTT
CDR3: CASSGDRVNTEAFF

J: TRBJ1-1
D: NA
V: TRBV5-1
size: NA
DNA: TGCGCCAGCAGCTTGGCGGGACATATGAACACTGAAGCTTTCTTT
CDR3: CASSLAGHMNTEAFF

J: TRBJ1-3
D: NA
V: TRBV27
size: few
DNA: TGTGCCAGCAGGGAAACCTCTGGAAACACCATATATTTT
CDR3: CASRETSGNTIYF

J: TRBJ1-1
D: NA
V: TRBV7-3
size: NA
DNA: TGTGCCAGCAGCCCCCACCAGGGGAACACTGAAGCTTTCTTT
CDR3: CASSPHQGNTEAFF

J: TRBJ2-3
D: TRBD2
V: TRBV7-2
size: NA
DNA: TGTGCCAGCAGCCCCGGGACTAGCCGCACAGATACGCAGTATTTT
CDR3: CASSPGTSRTDTQYF

J: TRBJ2-6
D: NA
V: TRBV6-4
size: NA
DNA: TGTGCCAGCAGTGACTCAGGGGGGAGAGGGGCCAACGTCCTGACTTTC
CDR3: CASSDSGGRGANVLTF

J: TRBJ1-1
D: NA
V: TRBV12-3/TRBV12-4
size: NA
DNA: TGTGCCAGCAGTGGGACAAGGAACACTGAAGCTTTCTTT
CDR3: CASSGTRNTEAFF

J: TRBJ1-6
D: NA
V: TRBV3-1/TRBV3-2
size: NA
DNA: TGTGCCAGCAGCGAGACGGGGTTTAGTTCACCCCTCCACTTT
CDR3: CASSETGFSSPLHF

J: TRBJ2-1
D: TRBD2
V: TRBV15
size: NA
DNA: TGTGCCACCAGTGTGGTAGCGGGAGTGTTTAATGAGCAGTTCTTC
CDR3: CATSVVAGVFNEQFF

J: TRBJ1-6
D: NA
V: TRBV7-9
size: few
DNA: TGTGCCAGCACCTCTGTTGGGGAGGTTGGTTCACCCCTCCACTTT
CDR3: CASTSVGEVGSPLHF